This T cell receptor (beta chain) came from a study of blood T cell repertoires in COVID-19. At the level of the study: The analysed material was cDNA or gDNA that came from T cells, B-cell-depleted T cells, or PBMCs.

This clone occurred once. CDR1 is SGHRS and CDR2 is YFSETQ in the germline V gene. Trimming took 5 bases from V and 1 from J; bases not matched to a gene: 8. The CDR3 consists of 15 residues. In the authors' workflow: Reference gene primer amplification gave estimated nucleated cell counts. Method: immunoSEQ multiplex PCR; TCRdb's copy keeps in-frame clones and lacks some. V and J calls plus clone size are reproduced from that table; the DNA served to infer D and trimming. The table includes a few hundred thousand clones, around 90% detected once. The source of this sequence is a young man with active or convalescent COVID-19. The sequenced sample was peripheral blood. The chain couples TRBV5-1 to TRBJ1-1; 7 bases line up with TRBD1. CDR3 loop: CASSFSGTENTEAFF. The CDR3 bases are TGCGCCAGCAGTTTCTCCGGGACAGAGAACACTGAAGCTTTCTTT.